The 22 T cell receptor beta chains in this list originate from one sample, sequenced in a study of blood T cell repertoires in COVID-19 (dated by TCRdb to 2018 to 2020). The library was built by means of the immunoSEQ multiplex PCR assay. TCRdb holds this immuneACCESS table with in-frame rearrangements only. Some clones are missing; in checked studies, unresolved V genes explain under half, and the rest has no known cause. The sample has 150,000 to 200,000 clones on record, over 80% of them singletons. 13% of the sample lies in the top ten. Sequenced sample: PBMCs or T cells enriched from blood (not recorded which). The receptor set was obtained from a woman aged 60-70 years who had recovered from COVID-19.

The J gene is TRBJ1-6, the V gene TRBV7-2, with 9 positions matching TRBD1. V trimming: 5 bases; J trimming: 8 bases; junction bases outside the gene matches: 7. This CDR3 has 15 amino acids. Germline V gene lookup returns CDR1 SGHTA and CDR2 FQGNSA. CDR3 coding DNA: TGTGCCAGCAGCCGGCGACAGGGGGATTATTCACCCCTCCACTTT. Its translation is CASSRRQGDYSPLHF. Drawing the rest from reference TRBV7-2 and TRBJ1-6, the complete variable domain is GAGVSQSPSNKVTEKGKDVELRCDPISGHTALYWYRQSLGQGLEFLIYFQGNSAPDKSGLPSDRFSAERTGGSVSTLTIQRTQQEDSAVYLCASSRRQGDYSPLHFGNGTRLTVT.

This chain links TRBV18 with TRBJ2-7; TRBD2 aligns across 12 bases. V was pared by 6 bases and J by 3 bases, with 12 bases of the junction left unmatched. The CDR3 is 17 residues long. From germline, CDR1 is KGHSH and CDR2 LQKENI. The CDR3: CASSRGLAGTLLYEQYF. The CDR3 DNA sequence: TGTGCCAGCTCTCGCGGACTAGCGGGAACTCTGCTCTACGAGCAGTACTTC.

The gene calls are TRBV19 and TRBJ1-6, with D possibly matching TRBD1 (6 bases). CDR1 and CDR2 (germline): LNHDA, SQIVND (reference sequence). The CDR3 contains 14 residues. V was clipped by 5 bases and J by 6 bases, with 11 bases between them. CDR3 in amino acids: CASSPTGSNSPLHF. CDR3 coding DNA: TGTGCCAGTAGTCCGACAGGAAGTAATTCACCCCTCCACTTT.

Written as DNA, the CDR3 is TGTGCCAGTAGTATTGTAGGACTAGAGACCCAGTACTTC. The encoded protein is CASSIVGLETQYF. This chain joins TRBV19 and TRBJ2-5; D is perhaps TRBD2 (5 bases). Trimming stripped 3 bases from V and 4 bases from J, with 9 bases between. CDR3 length: 13 residues. Germline CDR1 reads LNHDA; CDR2 reads SQIVND (reference sequence).

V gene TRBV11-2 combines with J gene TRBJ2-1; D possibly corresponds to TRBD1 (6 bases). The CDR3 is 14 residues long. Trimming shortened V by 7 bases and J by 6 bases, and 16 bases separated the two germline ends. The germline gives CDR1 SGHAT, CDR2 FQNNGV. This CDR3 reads CASTGFLGGNEQFF. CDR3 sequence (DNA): TGTGCCAGCACAGGTTTCTTAGGGGGCAATGAGCAGTTCTTC.

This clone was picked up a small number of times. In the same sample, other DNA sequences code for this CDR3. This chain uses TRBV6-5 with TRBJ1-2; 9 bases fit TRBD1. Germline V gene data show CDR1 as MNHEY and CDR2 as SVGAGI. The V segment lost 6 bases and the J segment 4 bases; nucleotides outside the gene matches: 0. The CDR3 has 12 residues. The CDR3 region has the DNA TGTGCCAGCAGGGACAGGGGCTATGGCTACACCTTC. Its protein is CASRDRGYGYTF.

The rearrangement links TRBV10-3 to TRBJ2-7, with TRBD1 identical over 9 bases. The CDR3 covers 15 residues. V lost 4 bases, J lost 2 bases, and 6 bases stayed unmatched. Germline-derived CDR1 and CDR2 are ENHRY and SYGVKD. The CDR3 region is CAISVARTGAYEQYF. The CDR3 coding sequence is TGTGCCATCAGTGTGGCACGGACAGGGGCCTACGAGCAGTACTTC.

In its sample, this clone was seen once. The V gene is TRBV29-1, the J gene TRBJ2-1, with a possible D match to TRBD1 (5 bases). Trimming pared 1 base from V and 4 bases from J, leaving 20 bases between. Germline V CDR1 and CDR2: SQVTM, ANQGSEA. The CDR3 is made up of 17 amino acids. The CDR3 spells CSVEGGRGQSLYNEQFF. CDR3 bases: TGCAGCGTTGAAGGGGGAAGGGGTCAATCATTATACAATGAGCAGTTCTTC.

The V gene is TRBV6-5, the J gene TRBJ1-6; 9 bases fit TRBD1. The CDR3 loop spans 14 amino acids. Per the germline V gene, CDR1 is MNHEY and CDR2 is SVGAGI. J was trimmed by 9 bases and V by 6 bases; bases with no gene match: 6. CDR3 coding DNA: TGTGCCAGCAGACGGGACAGGGATGTTTCACCCCTCCACTTT. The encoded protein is CASRRDRDVSPLHF.

In nucleotides, the CDR3 is TGTGCCAGCTCACCAAGTGGACAGCCGTACACAGATACGCAGTATTTT. Translating gives CASSPSGQPYTDTQYF. This sequence joins TRBV18 and TRBJ2-3; weak D call: TRBD1 (6 bases). This CDR3 comprises 16 residues. The germline V and J ends were trimmed by 2 bases and 2 bases, with 14 bases remaining between them. The V gene's germline CDR1 is KGHSH and CDR2 LQKENI. The variable domain in full, completed from reference TRBV18 and TRBJ2-3, reads NAGVMQNPRHLVRRRGQEARLRCSPMKGHSHVYWYRQLPEEGLKFMVYLQKENIIDESGMPKERFSAEFPKEGPSILRIQQVVRGDSAAYFCASSPSGQPYTDTQYFGPGTRLTVL.

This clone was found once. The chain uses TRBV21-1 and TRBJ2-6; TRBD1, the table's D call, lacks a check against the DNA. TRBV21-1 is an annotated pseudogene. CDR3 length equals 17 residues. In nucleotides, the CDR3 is TGTGCCAGCAGCGTACGACAGTCTATCCCTGGGGCCAACGTCCTGACTTTC. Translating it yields CASSVRQSIPGANVLTF.

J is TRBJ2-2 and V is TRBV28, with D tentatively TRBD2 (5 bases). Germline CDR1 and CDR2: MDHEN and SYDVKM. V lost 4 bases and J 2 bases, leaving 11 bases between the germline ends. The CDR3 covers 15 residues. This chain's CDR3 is CASSYPEGNTGELFF. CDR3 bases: TGTGCCAGCAGTTACCCCGAGGGAAACACCGGGGAGCTGTTTTTT. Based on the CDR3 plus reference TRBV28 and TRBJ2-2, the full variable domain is DVKVTQSSRYLVKRTGEKVFLECVQDMDHENMFWYRQDPGLGLRLIYFSYDVKMKEKGDIPEGYSVSREKKERFSLILESASTNQTSMYLCASSYPEGNTGELFFGEGSRLTVL.

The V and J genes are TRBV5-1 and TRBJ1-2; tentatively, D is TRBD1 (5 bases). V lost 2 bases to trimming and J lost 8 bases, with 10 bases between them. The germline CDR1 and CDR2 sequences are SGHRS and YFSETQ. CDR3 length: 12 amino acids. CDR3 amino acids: CASSFSEGGYTF. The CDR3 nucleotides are TGCGCCAGCAGCTTCTCGGAGGGGGGCTACACCTTC.

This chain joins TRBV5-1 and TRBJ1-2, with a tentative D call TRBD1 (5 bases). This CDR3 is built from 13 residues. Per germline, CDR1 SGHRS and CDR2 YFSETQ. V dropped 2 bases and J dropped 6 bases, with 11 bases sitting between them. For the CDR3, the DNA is TGCGCCAGCAGCTTTGGGGGAGGGAATGGCTACACCTTC. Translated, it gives CASSFGGGNGYTF.

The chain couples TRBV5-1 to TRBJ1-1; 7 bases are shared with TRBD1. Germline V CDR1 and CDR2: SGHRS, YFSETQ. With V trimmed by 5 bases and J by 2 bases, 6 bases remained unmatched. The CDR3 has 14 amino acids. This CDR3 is CASRGGQFNTEAFF. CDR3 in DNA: TGCGCCAGCAGGGGGGGACAGTTTAACACTGAAGCTTTCTTT.

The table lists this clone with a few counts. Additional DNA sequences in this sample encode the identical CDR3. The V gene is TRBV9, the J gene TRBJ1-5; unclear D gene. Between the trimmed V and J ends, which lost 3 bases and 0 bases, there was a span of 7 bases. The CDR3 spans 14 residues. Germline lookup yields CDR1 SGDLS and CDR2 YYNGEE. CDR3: CASSAGVSNQPQHF. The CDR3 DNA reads TGTGCCAGCAGCGCCGGGGTTAGCAATCAGCCCCAGCATTTT.

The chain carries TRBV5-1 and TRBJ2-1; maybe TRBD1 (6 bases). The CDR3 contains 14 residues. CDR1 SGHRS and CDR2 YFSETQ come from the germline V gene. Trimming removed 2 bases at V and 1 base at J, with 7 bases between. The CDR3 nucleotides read TGCGCCAGCAGCTTCACAGGGTCCTACAATGAGCAGTTCTTC. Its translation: CASSFTGSYNEQFF.

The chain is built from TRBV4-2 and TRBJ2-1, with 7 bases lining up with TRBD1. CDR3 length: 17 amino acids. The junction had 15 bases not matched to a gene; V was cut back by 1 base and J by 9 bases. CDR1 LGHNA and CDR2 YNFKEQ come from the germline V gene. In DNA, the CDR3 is TGTGCCAGCAGCCAAGCATTCGACCTTACAGGGGCTACTGAGCAGTTCTTC. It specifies CASSQAFDLTGATEQFF.

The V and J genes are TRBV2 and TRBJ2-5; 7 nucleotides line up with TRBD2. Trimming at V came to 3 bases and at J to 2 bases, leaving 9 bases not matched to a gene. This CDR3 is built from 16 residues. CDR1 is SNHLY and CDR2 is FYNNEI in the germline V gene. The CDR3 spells CASSDSGLAAQETQYF. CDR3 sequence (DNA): TGTGCCAGCAGTGATTCTGGGCTAGCGGCACAAGAGACCCAGTACTTC.

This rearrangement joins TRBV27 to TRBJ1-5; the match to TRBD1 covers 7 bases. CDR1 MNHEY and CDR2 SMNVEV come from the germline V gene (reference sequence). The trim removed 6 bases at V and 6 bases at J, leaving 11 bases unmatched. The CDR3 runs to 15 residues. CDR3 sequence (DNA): TGTGCCAGCAGAGCTGGGACAGATCAAAGTCAGCCCCAGCATTTT. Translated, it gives CASRAGTDQSQPQHF.

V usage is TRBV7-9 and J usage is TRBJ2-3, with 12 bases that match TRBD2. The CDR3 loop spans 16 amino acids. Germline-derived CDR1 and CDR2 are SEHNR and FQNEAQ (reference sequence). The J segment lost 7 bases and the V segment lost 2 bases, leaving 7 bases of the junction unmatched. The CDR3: CASSLRLAGDDYTQYF. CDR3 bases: TGTGCCAGCAGCTTACGACTAGCGGGAGATGATTATACGCAGTATTTT.

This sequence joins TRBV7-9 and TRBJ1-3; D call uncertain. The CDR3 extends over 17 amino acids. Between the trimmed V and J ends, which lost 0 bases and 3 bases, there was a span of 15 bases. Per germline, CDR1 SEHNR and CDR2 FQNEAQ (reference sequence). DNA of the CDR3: TGTGCCAGCAGCTTAGCGGGCTTCGCATTCATTGGAAACACCATATATTTT. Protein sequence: CASSLAGFAFIGNTIYF.